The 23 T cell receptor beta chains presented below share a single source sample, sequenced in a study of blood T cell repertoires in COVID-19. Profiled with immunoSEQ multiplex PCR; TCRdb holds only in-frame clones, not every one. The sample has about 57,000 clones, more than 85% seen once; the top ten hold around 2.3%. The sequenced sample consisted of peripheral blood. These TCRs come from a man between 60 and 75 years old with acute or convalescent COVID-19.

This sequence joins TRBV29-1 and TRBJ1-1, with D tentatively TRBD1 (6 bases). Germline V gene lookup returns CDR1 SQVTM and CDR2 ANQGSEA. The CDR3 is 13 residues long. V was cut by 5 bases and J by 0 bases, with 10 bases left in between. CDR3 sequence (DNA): TGCAGCGTTATGACAGGAATGAACACTGAAGCTTTCTTT. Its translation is CSVMTGMNTEAFF.

The chain's CDR3 is CASSTGGTSGTYEQYF. Here the CDR3 DNA reads TGTGCCAGCAGCACGGGGGGGACTAGCGGGACCTACGAGCAGTACTTC. This sequence joins TRBV5-6 and TRBJ2-7, with 13 bases that match TRBD2. CDR3 length equals 16 residues. The junction had 6 bases not matched to a gene; V was cut back by 4 bases and J by 2 bases. Germline CDR1 and CDR2: SGHDT and YYEEEE.

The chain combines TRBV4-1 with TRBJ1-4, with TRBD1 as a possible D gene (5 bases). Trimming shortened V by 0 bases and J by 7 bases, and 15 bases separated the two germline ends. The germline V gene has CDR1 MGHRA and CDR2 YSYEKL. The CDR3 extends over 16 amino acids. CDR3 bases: TGCGCCAGCAGCCAAGATCACGGGGGATTAGGTGAAAAACTGTTTTTT. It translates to CASSQDHGGLGEKLFF.

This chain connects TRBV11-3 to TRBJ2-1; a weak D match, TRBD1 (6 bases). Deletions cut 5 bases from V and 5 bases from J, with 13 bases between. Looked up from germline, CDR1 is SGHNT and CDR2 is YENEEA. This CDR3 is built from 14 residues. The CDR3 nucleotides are TGTGCCAGCAGCAAACCGGCAGGGGACAATGAGCAGTTCTTC. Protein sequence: CASSKPAGDNEQFF.

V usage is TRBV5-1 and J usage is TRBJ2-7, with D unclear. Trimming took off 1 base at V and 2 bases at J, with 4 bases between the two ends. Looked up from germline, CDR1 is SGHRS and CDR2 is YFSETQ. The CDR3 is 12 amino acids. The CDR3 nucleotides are TGCGCCAGCAGCTTGCCTACCTACGAGCAGTACTTC. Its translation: CASSLPTYEQYF. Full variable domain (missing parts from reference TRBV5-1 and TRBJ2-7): KAGVTQTPRYLIKTRGQQVTLSCSPISGHRSVSWYQQTPGQGLQFLFEYFSETQRNKGNFPGRFSGRQFSNSRSEMNVSTLELGDSALYLCASSLPTYEQYFGPGTRLTVT.

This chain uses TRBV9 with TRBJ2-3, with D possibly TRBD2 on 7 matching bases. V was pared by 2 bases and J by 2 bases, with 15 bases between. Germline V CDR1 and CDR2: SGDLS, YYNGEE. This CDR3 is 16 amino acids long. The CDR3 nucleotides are TGTGCCAGCAGCGTTGGGGAGGGGGGATTCACAGATACGCAGTATTTT. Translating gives CASSVGEGGFTDTQYF.

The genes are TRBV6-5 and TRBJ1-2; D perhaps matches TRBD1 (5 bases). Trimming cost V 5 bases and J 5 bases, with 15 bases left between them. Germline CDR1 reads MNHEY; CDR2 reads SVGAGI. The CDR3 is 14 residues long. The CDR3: CASSSVQGPYGYTF. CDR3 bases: TGTGCCAGCAGTAGTGTCCAGGGCCCTTATGGCTACACCTTC.

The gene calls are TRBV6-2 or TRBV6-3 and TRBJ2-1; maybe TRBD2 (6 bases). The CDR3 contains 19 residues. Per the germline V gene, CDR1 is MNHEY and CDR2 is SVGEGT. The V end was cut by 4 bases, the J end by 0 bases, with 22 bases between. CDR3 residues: CASSSGARLAVSSYNEQFF. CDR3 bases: TGTGCCAGCAGTTCCGGGGCGCGATTAGCGGTCAGCTCCTACAATGAGCAGTTCTTC.

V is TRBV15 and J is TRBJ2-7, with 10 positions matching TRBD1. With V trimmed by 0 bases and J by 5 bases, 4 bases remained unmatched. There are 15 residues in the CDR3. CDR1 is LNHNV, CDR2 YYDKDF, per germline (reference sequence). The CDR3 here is CATSRDRQGANEQYF. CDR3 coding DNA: TGTGCCACCAGCAGAGATAGACAGGGGGCAAACGAGCAGTACTTC. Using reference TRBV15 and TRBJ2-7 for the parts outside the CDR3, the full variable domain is DAMVIQNPRYQVTQFGKPVTLSCSQTLNHNVMYWYQQKSSQAPKLLFHYYDKDFNNEADTPDNFQSRRPNTSFCFLDIRSPGLGDTAMYLCATSRDRQGANEQYFGPGTRLTVT.

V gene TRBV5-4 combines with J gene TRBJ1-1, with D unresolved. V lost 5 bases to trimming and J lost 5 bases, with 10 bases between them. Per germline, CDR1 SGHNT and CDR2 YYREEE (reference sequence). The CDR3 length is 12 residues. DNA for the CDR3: TGTGCCAGCAGTTCCGACGGGACTGAAGCTTTCTTT. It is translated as CASSSDGTEAFF.

CDR3: CASSVGEGGYEQYF. CDR3 DNA: TGTGCCAGCAGCGTAGGGGAGGGGGGCTACGAGCAGTACTTC. The rearrangement joins TRBV9 to TRBJ2-7; the D gene is possibly TRBD2 (7 bases). The germline V gene encodes CDR1 SGDLS and CDR2 YYNGEE. Deletions cut 0 bases from V and 3 bases from J, with 10 bases between. This CDR3 has 14 amino acids.

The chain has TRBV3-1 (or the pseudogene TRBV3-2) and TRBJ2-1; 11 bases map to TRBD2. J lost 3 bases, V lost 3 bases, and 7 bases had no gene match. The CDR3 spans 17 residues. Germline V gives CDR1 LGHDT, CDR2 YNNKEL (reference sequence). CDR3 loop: CASSQPRGTSGYNEQFF. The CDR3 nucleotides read TGTGCCAGCAGCCAGCCGCGGGGGACTAGCGGCTACAATGAGCAGTTCTTC.

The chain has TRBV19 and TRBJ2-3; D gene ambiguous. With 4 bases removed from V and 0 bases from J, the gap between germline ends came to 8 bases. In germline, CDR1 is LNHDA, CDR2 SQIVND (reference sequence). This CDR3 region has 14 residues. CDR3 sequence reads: CASSTHISTDTQYF. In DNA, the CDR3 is TGTGCCAGTAGTACCCACATTAGCACAGATACGCAGTATTTT.

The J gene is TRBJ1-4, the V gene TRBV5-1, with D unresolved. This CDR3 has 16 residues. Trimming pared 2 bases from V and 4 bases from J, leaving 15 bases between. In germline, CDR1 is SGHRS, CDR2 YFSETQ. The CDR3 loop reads CASSLSLPSNNEKLFF. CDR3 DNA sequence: TGCGCCAGCAGCTTAAGTCTTCCCAGTAATAATGAAAAACTGTTTTTT.

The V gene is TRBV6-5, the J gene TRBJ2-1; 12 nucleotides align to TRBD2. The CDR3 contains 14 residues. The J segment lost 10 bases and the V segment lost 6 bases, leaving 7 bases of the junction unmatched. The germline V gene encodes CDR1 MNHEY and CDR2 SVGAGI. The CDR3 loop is CASRPSGRAWEQFF. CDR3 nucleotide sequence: TGTGCCAGCAGGCCTAGCGGGAGGGCCTGGGAGCAGTTCTTC.

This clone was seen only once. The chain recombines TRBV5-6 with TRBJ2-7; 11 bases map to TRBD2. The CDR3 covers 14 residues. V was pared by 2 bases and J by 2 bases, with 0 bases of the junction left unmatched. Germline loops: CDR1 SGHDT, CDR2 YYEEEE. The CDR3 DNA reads TGTGCCAGCAGCTTACTAGCGGGGGCCTACGAGCAGTACTTC. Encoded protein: CASSLLAGAYEQYF.

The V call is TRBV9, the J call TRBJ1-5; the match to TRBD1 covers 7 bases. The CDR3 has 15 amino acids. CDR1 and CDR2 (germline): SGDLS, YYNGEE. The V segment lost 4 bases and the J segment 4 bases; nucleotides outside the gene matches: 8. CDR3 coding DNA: TGTGCCAGCAGCCCCCGAACAGGGGTTAATCAGCCCCAGCATTTT. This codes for CASSPRTGVNQPQHF.

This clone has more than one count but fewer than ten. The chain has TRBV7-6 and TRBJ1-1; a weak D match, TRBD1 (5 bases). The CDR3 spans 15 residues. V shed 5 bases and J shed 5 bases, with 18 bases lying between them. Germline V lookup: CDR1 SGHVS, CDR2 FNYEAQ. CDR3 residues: CASSVGDPGVTEAFF. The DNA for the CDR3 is TGTGCCAGCAGCGTAGGGGACCCGGGGGTTACTGAAGCTTTCTTT.

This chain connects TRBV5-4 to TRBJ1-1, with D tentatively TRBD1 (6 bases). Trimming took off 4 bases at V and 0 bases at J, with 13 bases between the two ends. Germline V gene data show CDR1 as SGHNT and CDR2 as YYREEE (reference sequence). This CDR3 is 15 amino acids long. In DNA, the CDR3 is TGTGCCAGCAGCCTTAGGGGGGGGATGAACACTGAAGCTTTCTTT. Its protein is CASSLRGGMNTEAFF.

The CDR3 DNA is TGTGCCAGCAGTCTGAACAGGGACACTGAAGCTTTCTTT. It specifies CASSLNRDTEAFF. V usage is TRBV27 and J usage is TRBJ1-1; maybe TRBD1 (6 bases). The V end was cut by 5 bases, the J end by 3 bases, with 10 bases between. CDR1 and CDR2 from the germline V gene are MNHEY and SMNVEV (reference sequence). The length of the CDR3 is 13 residues.

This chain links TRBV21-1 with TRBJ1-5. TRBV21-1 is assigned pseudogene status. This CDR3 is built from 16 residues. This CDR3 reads CASSKVGVGGSLPQHF. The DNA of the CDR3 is TGTGCCAGCAGCAAAGTTGGTGTTGGGGGGTCTCTGCCCCAGCATTTT.

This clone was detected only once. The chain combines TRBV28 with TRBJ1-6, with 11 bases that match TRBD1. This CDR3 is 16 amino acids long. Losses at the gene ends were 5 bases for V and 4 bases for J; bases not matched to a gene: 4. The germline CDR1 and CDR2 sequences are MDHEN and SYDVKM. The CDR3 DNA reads TGTGCCAGCAGTACCGGGACAGGGGGTTATAATTCACCCCTCCACTTT. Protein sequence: CASSTGTGGYNSPLHF.

Here the CDR3 reads CASSPGQGISGNTIYF. The CDR3 nucleotides read TGTGCCAGCTCACCTGGACAGGGGATCTCTGGAAACACCATATATTTT. This chain uses TRBV18 with TRBJ1-3; 9 nucleotides match TRBD1. Germline V gene sequence: CDR1 KGHSH, CDR2 LQKENI. Unmatched junction bases numbered 3, after V lost 3 bases and J lost 0 bases. The CDR3 has 16 residues.